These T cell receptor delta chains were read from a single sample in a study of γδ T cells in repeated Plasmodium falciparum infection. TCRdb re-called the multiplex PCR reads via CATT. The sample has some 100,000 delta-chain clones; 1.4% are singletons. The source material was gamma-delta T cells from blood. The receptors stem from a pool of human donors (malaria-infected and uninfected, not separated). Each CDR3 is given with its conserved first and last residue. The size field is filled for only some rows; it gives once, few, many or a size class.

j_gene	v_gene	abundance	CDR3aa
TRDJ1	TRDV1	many	CALGELYWGIKSKIRDKLIF
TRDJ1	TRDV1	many	CALGEGSYLVLGDTRPITDKLIF
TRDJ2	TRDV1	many	CALGELLGDTAQLFF
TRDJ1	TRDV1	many	CALGDRLEFDSGGYGQPNTDKLIF
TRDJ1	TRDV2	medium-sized	CACDLLGDGTDKLIF
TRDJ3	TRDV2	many	CACDTGGYGRSWDTRQMFF
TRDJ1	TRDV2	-	CACDTGGSVTDKLIF
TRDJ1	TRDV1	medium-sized	CALGSTSLSHRTYTGGYGDKLIF
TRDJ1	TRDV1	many	CALGEFHHRTVWGTYTDKLIF
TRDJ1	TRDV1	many	CALGETLPTIHGGLNTDKLIF
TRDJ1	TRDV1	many	CALGDFPSSWETDKLIF
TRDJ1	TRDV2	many	CACDTLGGSTGKLIF